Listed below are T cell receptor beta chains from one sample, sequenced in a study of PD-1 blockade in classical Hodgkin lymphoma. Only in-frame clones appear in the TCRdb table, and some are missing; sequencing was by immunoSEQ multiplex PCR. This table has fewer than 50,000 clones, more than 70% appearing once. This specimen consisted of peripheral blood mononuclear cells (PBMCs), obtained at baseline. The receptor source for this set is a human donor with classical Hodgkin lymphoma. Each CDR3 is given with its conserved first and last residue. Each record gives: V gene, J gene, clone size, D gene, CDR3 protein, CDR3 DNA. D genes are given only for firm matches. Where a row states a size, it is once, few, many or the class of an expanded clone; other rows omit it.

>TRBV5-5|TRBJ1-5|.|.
CASSLRTVDQPQHF
TGTGCCAGCAGCTTGCGGACAGTAGATCAGCCCCAGCATTTT
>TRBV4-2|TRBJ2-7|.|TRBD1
CASSPRDSQVYEQYF
TGTGCCAGCAGCCCGAGGGACAGCCAAGTCTACGAGCAGTACTTC
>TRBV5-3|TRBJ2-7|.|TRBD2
CARSIGLAGGIYEQYF
TGTGCCAGAAGCATAGGACTAGCGGGGGGAATCTACGAGCAGTACTTC
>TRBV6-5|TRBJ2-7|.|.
CASAQQGGSYEQYF
TGTGCCAGCGCTCAACAGGGGGGGTCCTACGAGCAGTACTTC
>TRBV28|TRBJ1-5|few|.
CASKSGGQPQHF
TGTGCCAGCAAGTCCGGCGGTCAGCCCCAGCATTTT
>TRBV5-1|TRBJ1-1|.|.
CASSLDAGRTTEAFF
TGCGCCAGCAGCTTGGACGCGGGTAGGACCACTGAAGCTTTCTTT
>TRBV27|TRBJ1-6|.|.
CASSPPVVLHF
TGTGCCAGCAGCCCCCCGGTAGTACTCCACTTT
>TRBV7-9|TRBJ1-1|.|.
CASSLARDTLNTEAFF
TGTGCCAGCAGCCTTGCCCGGGACACGTTGAACACTGAAGCTTTCTTT
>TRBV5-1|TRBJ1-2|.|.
CASSLEGQGDYGYTF
TGCGCCAGCAGCTTGGAGGGTCAGGGTGACTATGGCTACACCTTC
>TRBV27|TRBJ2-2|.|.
CASSSLQVGELFF
TGTGCCAGCAGTTCGCTACAAGTCGGGGAGCTGTTTTTT
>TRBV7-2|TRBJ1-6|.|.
CASSLGLDSNSPLHF
TGTGCCAGCAGCTTAGGGCTGGACTCTAATTCACCCCTCCACTTT
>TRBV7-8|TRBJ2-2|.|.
CASSETGTAANTGELFF
TGTGCCAGCAGCGAAACCGGGACCGCTGCGAACACCGGGGAGCTGTTTTTT
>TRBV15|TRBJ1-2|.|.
CATSRGEGVGSGYTF
TGTGCCACCAGCAGAGGTGAGGGAGTCGGAAGCGGCTACACCTTC
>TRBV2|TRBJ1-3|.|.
CASSRDGNTIYF
TGTGCCAGCAGCAGGGATGGAAACACCATATATTTT
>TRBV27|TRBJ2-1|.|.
CASTPGSSYNEQFF
TGTGCCAGTACTCCTGGGAGCTCCTACAATGAGCAGTTCTTC
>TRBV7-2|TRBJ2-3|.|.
CASSLAGNRLDTQYF
TGTGCCAGCAGCTTAGCGGGTAATAGGTTAGATACGCAGTATTTT
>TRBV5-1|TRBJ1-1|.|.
CASSSRGNTEAFF
TGCGCCAGCAGCTCTCGGGGGAACACTGAAGCTTTCTTT
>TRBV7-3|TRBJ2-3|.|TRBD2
CASSPIAGGPQDTQYF
TGTGCCAGCAGCCCGATAGCGGGAGGGCCCCAAGATACGCAGTATTTT
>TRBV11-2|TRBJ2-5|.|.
CASSSPRDPPETQYF
TGTGCCAGCAGCTCTCCCCGGGACCCTCCAGAGACCCAGTACTTC
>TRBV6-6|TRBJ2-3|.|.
CASSPRVSTDTQYF
TGTGCCAGCAGTCCTCGGGTTAGCACAGATACGCAGTATTTT
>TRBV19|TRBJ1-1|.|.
CASTLSTANTEAFF
TGTGCCAGTACCCTGTCGACAGCGAACACTGAAGCTTTCTTT
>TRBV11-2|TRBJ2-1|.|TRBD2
CASSLMSGREDNEQFF
TGTGCCAGCAGCTTAATGAGCGGGAGAGAAGACAATGAGCAGTTCTTC